The 8 T cell receptor beta chains reported below all come from one sample, sequenced in a study of blood T cell repertoires in COVID-19. The data were produced by immunoSEQ multiplex PCR, yet TCRdb's version contains in-frame clones alone and is incomplete. The sample includes some 110,000 clones, 60% to 85% of them seen just once. Input material: peripheral blood. The source is a man aged 65 to 79 with acute or convalescent COVID-19.

The gene calls are TRBV5-8 and TRBJ2-5; D might be TRBD1 (6 bases). V was cut by 5 bases and J by 4 bases, with 12 bases left in between. Germline V gives CDR1 SGHTS, CDR2 YDEGEE. This CDR3 contains 13 residues. The CDR3 DNA reads as TGTGCCAGCAGTCTCCTCAGGGGAGAGACCCAGTACTTC. Amino acid sequence: CASSLLRGETQYF.

The chain employs TRBV18 and TRBJ2-2, with 8 bases aligning to TRBD1. This CDR3 comprises 16 residues. The germline V gene has CDR1 KGHSH and CDR2 LQKENI. With 6 bases clipped from V and 3 bases from J, the junction kept 9 bases outside the gene matches. The CDR3 sequence is CASSRRQGTDTGELFF. In nucleotides, the CDR3 is TGTGCCAGCTCCCGCAGACAGGGGACGGACACCGGGGAGCTGTTTTTT.

This rearrangement joins TRBV2 to TRBJ2-3; the match to TRBD1 covers 9 bases. V shed 6 bases, J shed 1 base, and the junction held 2 bases outside the gene matches. CDR3 length equals 14 residues. The germline CDR1 and CDR2 sequences are SNHLY and FYNNEI. This CDR3 reads CASSRDRGTDTQYF. The CDR3 DNA follows: TGTGCCAGCAGCCGGGACAGGGGCACAGATACGCAGTATTTT.

The rearrangement links TRBV12-5 to TRBJ1-4; 8 bases fit TRBD1. CDR1 is LGHNT and CDR2 is FRNRAP in the germline V gene. V dropped 2 bases and J dropped 6; count of bases not matched to a gene: 2. The CDR3 is made up of 14 amino acids. The CDR3 is CASGLSGGDEKLFF. CDR3 sequence (DNA): TGTGCTAGTGGTTTGTCAGGGGGCGATGAAAAACTGTTTTTT.

This clone was picked up one time. The chain couples TRBV12-3 or TRBV12-4 to TRBJ1-2; 8 bases match TRBD1. The CDR3 extends over 12 amino acids. Trimming cost V 6 bases and J 8 bases; bases outside gene matches: 5. In nucleotides, the CDR3 is TGTGCCAGCAGCGCTGGACAGGGCGGCTACACCTTC. Its protein is CASSAGQGGYTF.

Comments on this clone: The sample has other DNA sequences that encode this CDR3 too. The rearrangement links TRBV27 to TRBJ2-7, with no clear D. This CDR3 is 11 amino acids long. Trimming pared 5 bases from V and 1 base from J, leaving 3 bases between. CDR1 and CDR2 (germline): MNHEY, SMNVEV (reference sequence). CDR3 coding DNA: TGTGCCAGCAGTCCATCCTACGAGCAGTACTTC. Protein: CASSPSYEQYF.

This chain uses TRBV29-1 with TRBJ2-3; 9 bases map to TRBD1. CDR3 length: 14 residues. Germline trimming cut 7 bases from V and 5 bases from J; bases unmatched to any gene: 10. Germline V CDR1 and CDR2: SQVTM, ANQGSEA. CDR3 DNA sequence: TGCAGCGGTGGGCGGGACAGGGTAGGAGATACGCAGTATTTT. Amino acid sequence: CSGGRDRVGDTQYF.

V and J are TRBV9 and TRBJ2-3; 12 bases match TRBD2. Trimming removed 0 bases from V and 4 bases from J; junction bases left unmatched: 3. The CDR3 runs 16 residues. CDR1 is SGDLS and CDR2 is YYNGEE in the germline V gene. The CDR3 nucleotides read TGTGCCAGCAGCGTAGCGCTAGCGGGAGGGGCAGATACGCAGTATTTT. It codes for CASSVALAGGADTQYF.